This T cell receptor beta chain was sequenced during a study of shared clonotypes between healthy human individuals. Study-level results: Non-shared clonotypes had lower generation probabilities than those shared by all four donors. Memory subsets generally showed lower estimated richness than naive subsets. Although depth was large, rarefaction showed that sequencing of the sorted subsets was incomplete.

Turning to this clone: Antigen: not known.

The table came from immunoSEQ multiplex PCR; TCRdb's copy has only in-frame clones and leaves some out. The sample includes 850,000 to 1,200,000 clones, 65% to 80% of them seen just once. The sequencing sample was made of memory CD4+ T cells sorted from blood. The subset denotes: CD45RA-negative fraction. The receptor was isolated from a man aged 18 to 30 in good health.

The CDR3 reads CASSVGQGMGYTF. The CDR3 DNA follows: TGTGCCAGCAGCGTGGGACAGGGGATGGGCTACACCTTC. The chain couples TRBV2 to TRBJ1-2; 10 positions match TRBD1. The trim removed 6 bases at V and 8 bases at J, leaving 6 bases unmatched. This CDR3 has 13 amino acids. Germline V gene sequence: CDR1 SNHLY, CDR2 FYNNEI.